This is a list of T cell receptor beta chains from one sample in a study of T cell responses to AZD1222 COVID-19 vaccine. Assay: immunoSEQ multiplex PCR; the TCRdb copy retains only in-frame clones and omits some. Of roughly 130,000 clones in the sample, under 95% were seen once. Sequenced material: peripheral blood, taken 28 days after the second dose of the MenACWY control vaccine. The receptor source for this set is an adult who received the MenACWY meningococcal vaccine as a control. Each CDR3 is given with its conserved first and last residue. The D gene is left open where the match is weak. Where a row states a size, it is once, few, many or the class of an expanded clone; other rows omit it.

>NA|TRBD1|TRBV6-1|TRBJ1-2
CASSADARDRGLFGYTF
TGTGCCAGCAGTGCAGATGCTCGGGACAGGGGGTTGTTTGGCTACACCTTC
>NA|NA|TRBV24-1|TRBJ2-3
CATSGVGGKSTDTQYF
TGTGCCACCAGTGGAGTAGGCGGGAAGAGCACAGATACGCAGTATTTT
>NA|NA|TRBV4-3|TRBJ2-7
CASSHLQTALSYEQYF
TGCGCCAGCAGCCACCTCCAGACAGCGTTGAGCTACGAGCAGTACTTC
>NA|NA|TRBV5-4|TRBJ2-7
CASSLGHSYEQYF
TGTGCCAGCAGCTTGGGCCACTCCTACGAGCAGTACTTC
>NA|TRBD2|TRBV19|TRBJ2-1
CASSIVAGGRDEQFF
TGTGCCAGTAGTATAGTTGCGGGGGGCCGGGATGAGCAGTTCTTC
>NA|NA|TRBV4-3|TRBJ2-3
CASSQDSRVTDTQYF
TGCGCCAGCAGCCAAGATTCGCGGGTCACAGATACGCAGTATTTT
>NA|NA|TRBV29-1|TRBJ2-7
CSIGEQYEQYF
TGCAGCATAGGGGAGCAATACGAGCAGTACTTC
>NA|TRBD2|TRBV7-2|TRBJ2-1
CASSLGAGGYNEQFF
TGTGCCAGCAGCTTAGGAGCGGGAGGCTACAATGAGCAGTTCTTC
>NA|NA|TRBV14|TRBJ1-2
CASSQESTVYGYTF
TGTGCCAGCAGCCAAGAGTCGACGGTATATGGCTACACCTTC
>NA|TRBD1|TRBV9|TRBJ1-4
CASSEVTGGDEKLFF
TGTGCCAGCAGCGAGGTGACAGGGGGGGATGAAAAACTGTTTTTT
>once|NA|TRBV19|TRBJ2-7
CASSGQGWTEQYF
TGTGCCAGTAGCGGGCAGGGGTGGACCGAGCAGTACTTC
>NA|TRBD1|TRBV28|TRBJ1-2
CASEKGAGYGYTF
TGTGCCAGCGAGAAGGGGGCCGGCTATGGCTACACCTTC
>NA|TRBD1|TRBV28|TRBJ1-5
CASSSGQGAGQPQHF
TGTGCCAGCAGTTCGGGACAGGGGGCCGGTCAGCCCCAGCATTTT
>NA|NA|TRBV20-1|TRBJ2-3
CSATSTDTQYF
TGCAGTGCGACCAGCACAGATACGCAGTATTTT
>NA|TRBD1|TRBV28|TRBJ1-4
CASSGGTGFPNEKLFF
TGTGCCAGCAGTGGGGGGACAGGGTTCCCTAATGAAAAACTGTTTTTT
>NA|NA|TRBV28|TRBJ1-2
CASSLGQGNYGYTF
TGTGCCAGCAGTTTAGGGCAGGGGAACTATGGCTACACCTTC
>NA|NA|TRBV19|TRBJ1-2
CASSLRGDYGYTF
TGTGCCAGTAGTCTACGGGGTGACTATGGCTACACCTTC
>NA|NA|TRBV25-1|TRBJ1-1
CASSESGAEAFF
TGTGCCAGCAGTGAATCCGGTGCTGAAGCTTTCTTT
>NA|NA|TRBV19|TRBJ2-7
CASSEARSLYEQYF
TGTGCCAGTAGTGAGGCTCGATCCCTCTACGAGCAGTACTTC
>NA|NA|TRBV6-5|TRBJ2-1
CASSYGDYLSYNEQFF
TGTGCCAGCAGTTACGGAGACTACCTCTCCTACAATGAGCAGTTCTTC
>NA|NA|TRBV19|TRBJ2-1
CASSIIFGTYLNEQFF
TGTGCCAGTAGTATTATCTTCGGGACCTACCTCAATGAGCAGTTCTTC
>NA|TRBD2|TRBV3-1/TRBV3-2|TRBJ2-1
CASSHPQTSGQYNEQFF
TGTGCCAGCAGCCACCCCCAGACTAGCGGGCAGTACAATGAGCAGTTCTTC
>NA|TRBD1|TRBV28|TRBJ2-7
CASSRGQGAHEQYF
TGTGCCAGCAGTAGAGGACAGGGGGCGCACGAGCAGTACTTC
>few|TRBD1|TRBV2|TRBJ2-1
CASSDPDRVMLF
TGTGCCAGCAGTGATCCCGACAGGGTGATGCTCTTC
>NA|NA|TRBV19|TRBJ2-5
CASSIRLDSETQYF
TGTGCCAGTAGTATCAGACTAGATTCAGAGACCCAGTACTTC
>NA|NA|TRBV6-5|TRBJ1-1
CASSPPNTEAFF
TGTGCCAGCAGCCCCCCGAACACTGAAGCTTTCTTT
>NA|NA|TRBV7-2|TRBJ2-2
CASSLEGWSGELFF
TGTGCCAGCAGCTTAGAGGGGTGGAGCGGGGAGCTGTTTTTT
>NA|NA|TRBV29-1|TRBJ1-2
CSVSRTNYGYTF
TGCAGCGTTTCCAGAACTAACTATGGCTACACCTTC
>NA|TRBD2|TRBV5-1|TRBJ2-5
CASSSGRGAQETQYF
TGCGCCAGCAGCTCCGGGCGGGGGGCTCAAGAGACCCAGTACTTC
>NA|TRBD1|TRBV12-3/TRBV12-4|TRBJ2-7
CASRTGGNYEQYF
TGTGCCAGCCGTACAGGGGGCAACTACGAGCAGTACTTC
>NA|TRBD1|TRBV7-8|TRBJ2-7
CASSPRQGTSYEQYF
TGTGCCAGCAGCCCAAGACAGGGGACCTCCTACGAGCAGTACTTC
>NA|TRBD1|TRBV7-2|TRBJ1-5
CASSPGTGGGQPQHF
TGTGCCAGCAGCCCCGGGACAGGGGGCGGCCAGCCCCAGCATTTT
>NA|TRBD1|TRBV6-4|TRBJ1-2
CASSAEDRGRPGGYTF
TGTGCCAGCAGTGCCGAAGACAGGGGGCGCCCAGGGGGCTACACCTTC
>NA|NA|TRBV4-1|TRBJ1-2
CASSQDRFAGYTF
TGCGCCAGCAGCCAAGATAGGTTCGCTGGCTACACCTTC
>NA|NA|TRBV6-5|TRBJ1-2
CASSYSNRGNYGYTF
TGTGCCAGCAGTTACTCGAACAGAGGGAACTATGGCTACACCTTC
>NA|NA|TRBV3-1/TRBV3-2|TRBJ2-7
CASSQGAAQGPSYEQYF
TGTGCCAGCAGCCAGGGGGCGGCACAGGGTCCATCCTACGAGCAGTACTTC
>NA|TRBD1|TRBV10-3|TRBJ2-3
CAIRLTHTGGTSTDTQYF
TGTGCCATCAGGCTGACACATACAGGGGGCACGAGCACAGATACGCAGTATTTT
>NA|TRBD2|TRBV6-2/TRBV6-3|TRBJ2-5
CASSTTSGAPYF
TGTGCCAGCAGTACCACGAGCGGGGCTCCGTACTTC
>NA|NA|TRBV10-3|TRBJ2-2
CAISEQQGPGELFF
TGTGCCATCAGTGAGCAACAGGGCCCCGGGGAGCTGTTTTTT
>once|TRBD1|TRBV3-1/TRBV3-2|TRBJ2-7
CASSHGTGHYEQYF
TGTGCCAGCAGCCATGGGACAGGGCACTACGAGCAGTACTTC
>NA|TRBD2|TRBV9|TRBJ2-1
CASSVGGLAGFSEQFF
TGTGCCAGCAGCGTAGGTGGACTAGCGGGGTTTAGTGAGCAGTTCTTC
>NA|NA|TRBV19|TRBJ2-1
CASSMVGFTYNEQFF
TGTGCCAGTAGTATGGTAGGGTTTACCTACAATGAGCAGTTCTTC
>NA|TRBD1|TRBV6-2/TRBV6-3|TRBJ1-6
CASSHPAGGSSSPLHF
TGTGCCAGCAGCCACCCAGCAGGGGGCTCGAGTTCACCCCTCCACTTT
>NA|NA|TRBV6-4|TRBJ1-2
CASISKGSINYGYTF
TGTGCCAGCATATCAAAGGGGAGTATTAACTATGGCTACACCTTC
>NA|TRBD2|TRBV10-1|TRBJ2-1
CASTSGLAGGNNEQFF
TGCGCCAGCACCTCGGGACTAGCGGGAGGAAACAATGAGCAGTTCTTC
>NA|TRBD2|TRBV19|TRBJ2-5
CASSIRLGRTSRETQYF
TGTGCCAGTAGTATTCGGCTGGGGAGGACTAGCAGGGAGACCCAGTACTTC
>NA|NA|TRBV13|TRBJ2-1
CASSVNRVSDEQFF
TGTGCCAGCAGCGTTAACAGGGTTTCCGATGAGCAGTTCTTC
>NA|NA|TRBV4-1|TRBJ1-4
CASSQDSVGATKKLFF
TGCGCCAGCAGCCAAGATTCGGTTGGGGCCACAAAAAAACTGTTTTTT